These 23 T cell receptor beta chains were sequenced from one sample in a study of spatial heterogeneity in lung cancer. TCRdb redid the calling of the 5' RACE reads with MiXCR, one entry per CDR3 protein. The sample lists roughly 10,000 distinct CDR3 sequences; more than 3.5% were seen once. Described time point: sample taken at primary tumor resection. The source material was PBMCs, sampled at surgery. All receptors come from a female donor with early-stage non-small cell lung cancer.

The chain employs TRBV20-1 and TRBJ2-1; tentatively, D is TRBD2 (6 bases). The CDR3 sequence is 16 residues long. Germline loops: CDR1 DFQATT, CDR2 SNEGSKA (reference sequence). V lost 0 bases and J lost 0, with 12 bases in between. CDR3 sequence reads: CSARDPGGDSYNEQFF. CDR3 DNA sequence: TGCAGTGCTAGAGATCCCGGCGGGGACTCCTACAATGAGCAGTTCTTC.

In its sample, this clonotype was seen many times. The chain joins TRBV20-1 to TRBJ1-1; no definite D call. V lost 5 bases and J 1 base, leaving 8 bases between the germline ends. Germline V CDR1 and CDR2: DFQATT, SNEGSKA (reference sequence). The CDR3 covers 12 residues. CDR3 in amino acids: CSARRANTEAFF. The CDR3 region has the DNA TGCAGTGCTCGCCGGGCGAACACTGAAGCTTTCTTT.

This clonotype was seen more than once but under ten times. This chain connects TRBV12-3 or TRBV12-4 to TRBJ2-7; 10 nucleotides match TRBD2. There are 15 residues in the CDR3. Trimming at V came to 0 bases and at J to 2 bases, leaving 1 base not matched to a gene. CDR3 DNA: TGTGCCAGCAGTTTAGCGCTAGCGGGAGCCTACGAGCAGTACTTC. This codes for CASSLALAGAYEQYF.

At least ten counts were recorded for this clonotype. The chain couples TRBV14 to TRBJ2-2; D might be TRBD1 (5 bases). V lost 0 bases and J lost 6, with 11 bases in between. The germline V gene has CDR1 SGHDN and CDR2 FVKESK. The length of the CDR3 is 15 residues. CDR3: CASSQDRVAAGELFF. Written as DNA, the CDR3 is TGTGCCAGCAGCCAAGACAGGGTTGCGGCCGGGGAGCTGTTTTTT.

This clonotype was found many times. The chain uses TRBV7-8 and TRBJ2-3, with TRBD1 identical over 7 bases. V dropped 6 bases and J dropped 2; count of bases not matched to a gene: 8. The CDR3 has 15 amino acids. Looked up from germline, CDR1 is SGHVS and CDR2 is FQNEAQ. The CDR3 protein is CASSTYRGFTDTQYF. The CDR3 DNA follows: TGTGCCAGCAGTACCTACAGGGGATTCACAGATACGCAGTATTTT.

This clonotype occurred many times. The chain is built from TRBV29-1 and TRBJ1-4; D is perhaps TRBD1 (6 bases). The CDR3 totals 14 residues. The V and J ends lost 7 bases and 0 bases respectively, with 12 bases between them. In germline, CDR1 is SQVTM, CDR2 ANQGSEA. The CDR3 here is CSGQAVATNEKLFF. The DNA for the CDR3 is TGCAGCGGACAGGCTGTTGCAACTAATGAAAAACTGTTTTTT.

This clonotype was detected many times. Here the CDR3 DNA reads TGTGCCAGCAGCACCACCTCCAATACGCAGTATTTT. Protein product: CASSTTSNTQYF. The chain links TRBV3-1 to TRBJ2-3; D is ambiguous. CDR1 and CDR2 (germline): LGHDT, YNNKEL (reference sequence). Between the trimmed V and J ends, which lost 5 bases and 7 bases, there was a span of 10 bases. CDR3 length: 12 amino acids.

This clonotype was counted at least ten times. The chain has TRBV7-2 and TRBJ1-5, with 7 nucleotides matching TRBD1. Per the germline V gene, CDR1 is SGHTA and CDR2 is FQGNSA. The length of the CDR3 is 14 residues. With V trimmed by 0 bases and J by 9 bases, 5 bases remained unmatched. CDR3 sequence reads: CASSLALAGGPQHF. CDR3 bases: TGTGCCAGCAGCTTAGCGCTGGCAGGGGGGCCCCAGCATTTT.

The rearrangement uses TRBV6-2 or TRBV6-3 and TRBJ2-1; D is perhaps TRBD1 (6 bases). This CDR3 has 16 amino acids. Germline V gene sequence: CDR1 MNHEY, CDR2 SVGEGT. V dropped 5 bases and J dropped 2 bases, with 16 bases sitting between them. The CDR3 DNA follows: TGTGCCAGCAGTACAGGACAGCTACCACCCTACAATGAGCAGTTCTTC. This gives the protein CASSTGQLPPYNEQFF.

This clonotype was counted many times. This chain links TRBV7-8 with TRBJ2-5; D ambiguous. Per the germline V gene, CDR1 is SGHVS and CDR2 is FQNEAQ. V lost 5 bases and J lost 5, with 12 bases in between. The CDR3 runs 13 residues. CDR3 in amino acids: CASSPPPGETQYF. CDR3 DNA sequence: TGTGCCAGCAGCCCCCCCCCGGGCGAGACCCAGTACTTC.

This clonotype was detected many times. The V and J genes are TRBV7-2 and TRBJ1-2; D call uncertain. V lost 5 bases and J 1 base, leaving 11 bases between the germline ends. From germline, CDR1 is SGHTA and CDR2 FQGNSA. The CDR3 spans 14 residues. In DNA form, the CDR3 reads TGTGCCAGCAGCCGAGGAGGCGGTAACTATGGCTACACCTTC. Translated, it gives CASSRGGGNYGYTF. Looking up the rest from reference TRBV7-2 and TRBJ1-2 gives the full variable domain: GAGVSQSPSNKVTEKGKDVELRCDPISGHTALYWYRQSLGQGLEFLIYFQGNSAPDKSGLPSDRFSAERTGGSVSTLTIQRTQQEDSAVYLCASSRGGGNYGYTFGSGTRLTVV.

This clonotype was seen at least ten times. The genes are TRBV6-1 and TRBJ2-3; no firm D call. The CDR3 spans 11 residues. Germline CDR1 is MNHNS and CDR2 is SASEGT. Trimming left V 2 bases short and J 4 bases short, with 1 base between. CDR3 in DNA: TGTGCCAGCAGTGAATCAGATACGCAGTATTTT. Amino acid sequence: CASSESDTQYF.

This clonotype came up many times. The V call is TRBV7-2, the J call TRBJ2-3; no clear D. Per germline, CDR1 SGHTA and CDR2 FQGNSA. Trimming shortened V by 5 bases and J by 0 bases, and 6 bases separated the two germline ends. The CDR3 runs 13 residues. CDR3 nucleotides: TGTGCCAGCAGCCATTCTAGCACAGATACGCAGTATTTT. Translated: CASSHSSTDTQYF.

This clonotype was detected only a few times. The chain carries TRBV12-3 or TRBV12-4 and TRBJ1-5; 10 nucleotides line up with TRBD1. V lost 6 bases and J lost 5; bases outside the gene matches: 10. This CDR3 contains 16 residues. The CDR3 nucleotides read TGTGCCAGCAGCTCCGGGACAGGGGCTGCCGATCAGCCCCAGCATTTT. This sequence encodes CASSSGTGAADQPQHF.

This clonotype was recorded many times. The gene calls are TRBV20-1 and TRBJ1-2; 7 bases fit TRBD1. The V and J ends lost 5 bases and 4 bases, in that order; junction bases with no gene match: 7. Germline CDR1 is DFQATT and CDR2 is SNEGSKA (reference sequence). There are 13 residues in the CDR3. DNA of the CDR3: TGCAGTGCTCAACAGGGGTCGGGCTATGGCTACACCTTC. Protein sequence: CSAQQGSGYGYTF.

This clonotype was seen ten or more times. The rearrangement uses TRBV28 and TRBJ2-2, with D uncertain. V lost 7 bases, J lost 3 bases, and 15 bases lay in between. The length of the CDR3 is 15 residues. The V gene's germline CDR1 is MDHEN and CDR2 SYDVKM. The DNA of the CDR3 is TGTGCCAGCACCAATCCGTGGGGTCACACCGGGGAGCTGTTTTTT. This gives the protein CASTNPWGHTGELFF.

This clonotype was seen repeatedly, ten times or more. The chain combines TRBV15 with TRBJ1-4; the match to TRBD1 covers 7 bases. J gave up 7 bases and V 4 bases, and 15 bases lay outside the gene matches. CDR1 is LNHNV, CDR2 YYDKDF, per germline (reference sequence). There are 17 residues in the CDR3. The CDR3 sequence: CATSNDKNRGGSEKLFF. In nucleotides, the CDR3 is TGTGCCACCAGCAACGATAAGAACAGGGGCGGTAGTGAAAAACTGTTTTTT.

The sample holds many counts of this clonotype. The rearrangement uses TRBV5-1 and TRBJ2-7; D gene unclear. Germline loops: CDR1 SGHRS, CDR2 YFSETQ. V was cut by 0 bases and J by 2 bases, with 9 bases left in between. There are 14 residues in the CDR3. The CDR3 bases are TGCGCCAGCAGCTTGGGTTCGGTCACCTACGAGCAGTACTTC. Translation gives CASSLGSVTYEQYF.

Only a few counts were recorded for this clonotype. The V and J genes are TRBV3-1 and TRBJ2-5; 7 nucleotides agree with TRBD2. V shed 4 bases and J 5 bases; nucleotides not matched to a gene: 13. Per the germline V gene, CDR1 is LGHDT and CDR2 is YNNKEL (reference sequence). The CDR3 has 16 residues. CDR3 coding DNA: TGTGCCAGCAGCCCCGGCGGCGCGGGAGCTAGTGAGACCCAGTACTTC. Protein: CASSPGGAGASETQYF.

This clonotype was seen many times. V and J are TRBV2 and TRBJ2-2; D remains unclear. This CDR3 has 13 amino acids. Germline CDR1 SNHLY, CDR2 FYNNEI. V shed 6 bases and J shed 4 bases, with 9 bases lying between them. In DNA form, the CDR3 reads TGTGCCAGCAGAAAAGACATCACCGGGGAGCTGTTTTTT. Its protein product is CASRKDITGELFF.

This clonotype came up many times. V and J are TRBV11-2 and TRBJ2-5; D gene uncertain. CDR3 length: 12 residues. Germline CDR1 reads SGHAT; CDR2 reads FQNNGV. The V end was cut by 0 bases, the J end by 7 bases, with 6 bases between. CDR3 region: CASSLDRLTQYF. CDR3 nucleotide sequence: TGTGCCAGCAGCTTAGATCGATTGACCCAGTACTTC.

This clonotype was observed at least ten times. This sequence joins TRBV7-9 and TRBJ1-5, with 9 bases matching TRBD1. Germline V gives CDR1 SEHNR, CDR2 FQNEAQ (reference sequence). The V segment lost 5 bases and the J segment 5 bases; nucleotides outside the gene matches: 4. The CDR3 consists of 14 residues. Here the CDR3 DNA reads TGTGCCAGCAGCATACAGGGGGCAGATCAGCCCCAGCATTTT. It encodes CASSIQGADQPQHF. Using reference TRBV7-9 and TRBJ1-5 for the parts outside the CDR3, the full variable domain is DTGVSQNPRHKITKRGQNVTFRCDPISEHNRLYWYRQTLGQGPEFLTYFQNEAQLEKSRLLSDRFSAERPKGSFSTLEIQRTEQGDSAMYLCASSIQGADQPQHFGDGTRLSIL.

This clonotype was seen at least ten times. The V and J genes are TRBV5-1 and TRBJ2-7; 8 nucleotides agree with TRBD1. The CDR3 covers 14 residues. The germline CDR1 and CDR2 sequences are SGHRS and YFSETQ. V shed 5 bases, J shed 2 bases, and the junction held 6 bases outside the gene matches. The CDR3, as DNA: TGCGCCAGCAGAGGACAGGGAGGCCCCTACGAGCAGTACTTC. Encoded protein: CASRGQGGPYEQYF.